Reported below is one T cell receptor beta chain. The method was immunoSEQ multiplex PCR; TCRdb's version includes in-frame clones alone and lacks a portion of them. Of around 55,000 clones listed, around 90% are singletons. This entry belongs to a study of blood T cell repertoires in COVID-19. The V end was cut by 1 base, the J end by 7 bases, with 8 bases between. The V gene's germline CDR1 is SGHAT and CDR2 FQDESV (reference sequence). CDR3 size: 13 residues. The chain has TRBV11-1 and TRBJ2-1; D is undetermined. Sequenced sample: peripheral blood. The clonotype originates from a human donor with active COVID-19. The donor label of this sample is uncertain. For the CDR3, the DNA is TGTGCCAGCAGCTTAGTGGTCGGGAATGAGCAGTTCTTC. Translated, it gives CASSLVVGNEQFF.